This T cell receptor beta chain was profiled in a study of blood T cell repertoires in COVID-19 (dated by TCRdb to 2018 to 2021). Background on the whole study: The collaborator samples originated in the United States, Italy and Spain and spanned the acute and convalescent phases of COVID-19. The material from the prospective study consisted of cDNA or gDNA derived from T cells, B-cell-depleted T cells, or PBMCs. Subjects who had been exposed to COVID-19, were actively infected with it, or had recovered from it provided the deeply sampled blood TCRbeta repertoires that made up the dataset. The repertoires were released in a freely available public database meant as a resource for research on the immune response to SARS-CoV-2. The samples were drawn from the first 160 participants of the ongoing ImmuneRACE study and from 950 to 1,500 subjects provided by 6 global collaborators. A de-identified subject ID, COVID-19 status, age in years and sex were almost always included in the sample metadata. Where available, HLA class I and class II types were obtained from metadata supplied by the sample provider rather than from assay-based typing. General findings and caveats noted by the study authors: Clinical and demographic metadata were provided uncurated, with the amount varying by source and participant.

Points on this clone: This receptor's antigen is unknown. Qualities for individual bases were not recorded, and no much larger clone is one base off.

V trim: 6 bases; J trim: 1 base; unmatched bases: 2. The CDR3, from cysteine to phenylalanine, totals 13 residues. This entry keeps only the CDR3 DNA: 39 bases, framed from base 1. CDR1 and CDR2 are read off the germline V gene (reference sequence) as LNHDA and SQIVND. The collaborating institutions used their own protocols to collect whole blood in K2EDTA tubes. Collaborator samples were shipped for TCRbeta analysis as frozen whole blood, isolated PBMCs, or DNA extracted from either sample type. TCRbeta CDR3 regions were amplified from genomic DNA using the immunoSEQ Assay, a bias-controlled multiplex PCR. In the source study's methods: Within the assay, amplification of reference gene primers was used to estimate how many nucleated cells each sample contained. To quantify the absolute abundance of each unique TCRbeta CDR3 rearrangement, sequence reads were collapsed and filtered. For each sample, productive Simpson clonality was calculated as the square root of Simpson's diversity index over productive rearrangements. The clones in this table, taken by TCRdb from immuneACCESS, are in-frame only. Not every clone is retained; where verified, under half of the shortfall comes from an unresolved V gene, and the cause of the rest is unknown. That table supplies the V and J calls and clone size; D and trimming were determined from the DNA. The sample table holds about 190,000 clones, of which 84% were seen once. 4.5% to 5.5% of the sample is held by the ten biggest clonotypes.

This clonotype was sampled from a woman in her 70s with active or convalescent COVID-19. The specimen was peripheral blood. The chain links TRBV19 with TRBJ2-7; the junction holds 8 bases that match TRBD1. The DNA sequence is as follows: TGTGCCAGTAGGGGACAGGCATCCTACGAGCAGTACTTC. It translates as CASRGQASYEQYF.